Shown below are 32 T cell receptor beta chains from a single sample sequenced in a study of T cells in Graves' hyperthyroidism and ophthalmopathy. The source material, RNA transcripts, was used to amplify TCR beta CDR3 regions. TCR CDR3 regions were first amplified by RT-PCR with HTBI primers. Using its own MiXCR run on the multiplex PCR reads, TCRdb lists one record per CDR3 protein. The table includes nearly 250,000 distinct CDR3 sequences, about 24% detected once. Material for sequencing was blood. These receptors all come from a woman in her thirties or forties with Graves' ophthalmopathy.

This clonotype was seen at least ten times. This chain connects TRBV12-3 or TRBV12-4 to TRBJ1-5; 10 bases agree with TRBD1. The length of the CDR3 is 15 residues. The trim removed 5 bases at V and 2 bases at J, leaving 3 bases unmatched. The CDR3 DNA reads TGTGCCAGCAGTGGACAGGGGGGTGGCAATCAGCCCCAGCATTTT. This encodes CASSGQGGGNQPQHF.

The chain joins TRBV28 to TRBJ1-5; no clear D gene. V lost 2 bases, J lost 7 bases, and 12 bases lay in between. Germline CDR1 is MDHEN and CDR2 is SYDVKM. This CDR3 spans 14 amino acids. The CDR3: CASSLSFDLQPQHF. CDR3 in DNA: TGTGCCAGCAGTTTAAGTTTTGACTTACAGCCCCAGCATTTT.

This clonotype occurred many times. J is TRBJ1-6 and V is TRBV6-1; D is perhaps TRBD1 (6 bases). Germline CDR1 and CDR2: MNHNS and SASEGT. The ends were cut back, 3 bases at V and 8 bases at J, with 14 bases in the middle. CDR3 size: 15 residues. The CDR3 DNA sequence: TGTGCCAGCAGTGAGTTGGGGGGCAGAGATTCACCCCTCCACTTT. It specifies CASSELGGRDSPLHF.

This rearrangement joins TRBV6-2 or TRBV6-3 to TRBJ1-1, with 7 bases aligning to TRBD1. CDR1 is MNHEY and CDR2 is SVGEGT in the germline V gene. V shed 6 bases and J 3 bases; nucleotides not matched to a gene: 7. The CDR3 has 14 amino acids. CDR3 loop: CASSRDRAYTEAFF. In nucleotides, the CDR3 is TGTGCCAGCAGCCGAGACAGGGCGTACACTGAAGCTTTCTTT.

This clonotype has a count of ten or more. The chain combines TRBV6-5 with TRBJ1-6, with a tentative D call TRBD1 (5 bases). The germline V and J ends were trimmed by 2 bases and 10 bases, with 18 bases remaining between them. The length of the CDR3 is 16 residues. CDR1 and CDR2 from the germline V gene are MNHEY and SVGAGI. CDR3 sequence reads: CASSYQIKTVRSPLHF. The CDR3 bases are TGTGCCAGCAGTTACCAAATCAAGACAGTTCGATCACCCCTCCACTTT.

Of note for this clonotype: The junction differs from germline at one of its ends, possibly a read error. The chain employs TRBV20-1 and TRBJ2-7; D gene unclear. Per the germline V gene, CDR1 is DFQATT and CDR2 is SNEGSKA (reference sequence). The CDR3 runs to 14 residues. The CDR3 nucleotides read TGCAGTGCTAGTACTATCACACCCCAGTACGAGCAGTCCTTC. It translates to CSASTITPQYEQSF.

The chain employs TRBV29-1 and TRBJ1-5, with D possibly TRBD1 on 6 matching bases. The CDR3 length is 13 residues. The germline V and J ends were trimmed by 4 bases and 2 bases, with 9 bases remaining between them. CDR1 SQVTM and CDR2 ANQGSEA come from the germline V gene. CDR3: CSVAGDGNQPQHF. The CDR3 region has the DNA TGCAGCGTTGCAGGGGACGGCAATCAGCCCCAGCATTTT. Full variable domain (remainder filled in from reference TRBV29-1 and TRBJ1-5): SAVISQKPSRDICQRGTSLTIQCQVDSQVTMMFWYRQQPGQSLTLIATANQGSEATYESGFVIDKFPISRPNLTFSTLTVSNMSPEDSSIYLCSVAGDGNQPQHFGDGTRLSIL.

This clonotype showed up many times. This rearrangement joins TRBV3-1 to TRBJ1-1; TRBD1 might be the D (6 bases). The CDR3 is made up of 16 amino acids. Germline CDR1 reads LGHDT; CDR2 reads YNNKEL (reference sequence). The V end was cut by 4 bases, the J end by 1 base, with 16 bases between. In DNA, the CDR3 is TGTGCCAGCAGCCTAGGTGGGGGGCGGGGGAACACTGAAGCTTTCTTT. Protein sequence: CASSLGGGRGNTEAFF.

This clonotype was counted ten times or more. This chain connects TRBV10-3 to TRBJ1-3, with a weak D call TRBD1 (5 bases). V shed 4 bases and J shed 3 bases, with 10 bases lying between them. This CDR3 is built from 14 residues. From germline, CDR1 is ENHRY and CDR2 SYGVKD. CDR3: CAISGQGVGNTIYF. The CDR3 DNA follows: TGTGCCATCAGTGGGCAGGGTGTTGGAAACACCATATATTTT.

V usage is TRBV28 and J usage is TRBJ1-1; no definite D call. CDR1 and CDR2 (germline): MDHEN, SYDVKM. The CDR3 has 11 residues. Trimming stripped 10 bases from V and 0 bases from J, with 6 bases between. This CDR3 reads CATNLNTEAFF. In nucleotides, the CDR3 is TGTGCCACCAATTTGAACACTGAAGCTTTCTTT.

This clonotype showed up many times. The chain recombines TRBV11-2 with TRBJ2-6; D unclear. Looked up from germline, CDR1 is SGHAT and CDR2 is FQNNGV. With 5 bases removed from V and 0 bases from J, the gap between germline ends came to 11 bases. This CDR3 has 16 amino acids. CDR3 sequence reads: CASSTHSVSGANVLTF. In DNA, the CDR3 is TGTGCCAGCAGCACCCACAGCGTCTCTGGGGCCAACGTCCTGACTTTC.

Ten or more counts support this clonotype. A junction end diverges from the germline sequence, so it may reflect a read error. The CDR3: CAGSQYSSGPGELFF. Here the CDR3 DNA reads TGTGCCGGCAGTCAGTACTCTAGCGGTCCCGGGGAGCTGTTTTTT. The chain carries TRBV12-3 or TRBV12-4 and TRBJ2-2; TRBD2 agrees at 7 bases. There are 15 residues in the CDR3.

The chain uses TRBV11-2 and TRBJ2-7; tentative D call: TRBD1 (5 bases). The CDR3 runs to 13 residues. V was shortened by 0 bases and J by 5 bases, with 8 bases between the two germline ends. Germline V gene sequence: CDR1 SGHAT, CDR2 FQNNGV. As DNA, the CDR3 is TGTGCCAGCAGCTTAGATCTGACAGACGAGCAGTACTTC. Protein sequence: CASSLDLTDEQYF. The whole variable domain, filled in from reference TRBV11-2 and TRBJ2-7, reads EAGVAQSPRYKIIEKRQSVAFWCNPISGHATLYWYQQILGQGPKLLIQFQNNGVVDDSQLPKDRFSAERLKGVDSTLKIQPAKLEDSAVYLCASSLDLTDEQYFGPGTRLTVT.

This clonotype was found many times. The junction differs from germline at one of its ends, possibly a read error. The chain is built from TRBV30 and TRBJ1-2, with D possibly being TRBD1 (5 bases). The V gene's germline CDR1 is GTSNPN and CDR2 SVGIG (reference sequence). The CDR3 is 13 residues long. The DNA for the CDR3 is TGTGCCTCGAGTGTACCCCCAGGGAAAGGCTACACCTTC. Protein sequence: CASSVPPGKGYTF.

This clonotype appeared many times. This rearrangement joins TRBV4-1 to TRBJ2-7, with 11 bases identical to TRBD1. V gave up 2 bases and J gave up 3 bases; unmatched junction bases: 3. The CDR3 has 15 amino acids. Germline CDR1 is MGHRA and CDR2 is YSYEKL. The CDR3 bases are TGCGCCAGCAGCCAACCCGGGACAGGGGGCTACGAGCAGTACTTC. This codes for CASSQPGTGGYEQYF.

In this sample, this clonotype turned up a few times. The genes are TRBV6-1 and TRBJ1-2; D call uncertain. This CDR3 contains 15 residues. The ends were cut back, 0 bases at V and 4 bases at J, with 12 bases in the middle. Germline V gene lookup returns CDR1 MNHNS and CDR2 SASEGT. The CDR3 DNA reads as TGTGCCAGCAGTGAAGCGTCGGAGGCGACCTATGGCTACACCTTC. Its translation is CASSEASEATYGYTF.

In its sample, this clonotype was seen many times. The chain joins TRBV29-1 to TRBJ2-6; possibly TRBD1 for D (6 bases). Trimming removed 5 bases from V and 4 bases from J, with 24 bases in between. Germline values: CDR1 SQVTM, CDR2 ANQGSEA. The CDR3 has 18 residues. The DNA for the CDR3 is TGCAGCGTTCTCAGCCTAGGGGGTCCCCCCGGGGGGGCCAACGTCCTGACTTTC. Protein: CSVLSLGGPPGGANVLTF.

This clonotype was seen at least ten times. The CDR3 nucleotides read TGTGCCAGCAGCAATTACAGGGGTAGTTCTCTCACTGAAGCTTTCTTT. Its translation is CASSNYRGSSLTEAFF. The chain links TRBV14 to TRBJ1-1; TRBD1 aligns across 7 bases. The V gene's germline CDR1 is SGHDN and CDR2 FVKESK. This CDR3 contains 16 residues. After removal of 5 bases from V and 4 bases from J, the junction contained 13 bases not matched to a gene.

In its sample, this clonotype was seen many times. The CDR3 is CASNLDQGRVNTEAFF. Here the CDR3 DNA reads TGTGCCAGCAATCTCGATCAGGGGAGGGTGAACACTGAAGCTTTCTTT. The chain uses TRBV12-3 or TRBV12-4 and TRBJ1-1; weak D call: TRBD1 (6 bases). V lost 7 bases, J lost 0 bases, and 18 bases lay in between. The length of the CDR3 is 16 residues.

V gene TRBV20-1 combines with J gene TRBJ1-1, with no clear D. V dropped 1 base and J dropped 0 bases, with 12 bases sitting between them. CDR3 length equals 15 residues. Germline CDR1 and CDR2: DFQATT and SNEGSKA (reference sequence). The CDR3 spells CSARAPDGLNTEAFF. CDR3 DNA sequence: TGCAGTGCTAGAGCCCCCGATGGGTTGAACACTGAAGCTTTCTTT.

This clonotype showed up many times. This chain links TRBV27 with TRBJ2-4; 8 positions match TRBD1. The germline V gene has CDR1 MNHEY and CDR2 SMNVEV (reference sequence). V was clipped by 8 bases and J by 4 bases; unmatched bases: 7. The CDR3 runs 14 residues. The CDR3 coding sequence is TGTGCCAGCGGACAACAGGGGGTAAAAAACATTCAGTACTTC. This codes for CASGQQGVKNIQYF.

This clonotype was detected only a few times. The chain is built from TRBV6-1 and TRBJ1-4; D is possibly TRBD1 (5 bases). Between the trimmed V and J ends, which lost 1 base and 8 bases, there was a span of 14 bases. CDR3 length equals 15 residues. CDR1 is MNHNS and CDR2 is SASEGT in the germline V gene. The CDR3 DNA sequence: TGTGCCAGCAGTGAAGTCGGGGGGATCAGAGAAAAACTGTTTTTT. This gives the protein CASSEVGGIREKLFF.

The rearrangement uses TRBV29-1 and TRBJ1-2, with D tentatively TRBD1 (5 bases). V lost 8 bases and J 5 bases, leaving 15 bases between the germline ends. This CDR3 region has 12 residues. The germline V gene encodes CDR1 SQVTM and CDR2 ANQGSEA. The CDR3 DNA reads as TGCAGCACATCAGACAGTCGGTATGGCTACACCTTC. Encoded protein: CSTSDSRYGYTF.

This clonotype was observed many times. The chain couples TRBV29-1 to TRBJ1-1; maybe TRBD1 (5 bases). This CDR3 spans 11 amino acids. The germline CDR1 and CDR2 sequences are SQVTM and ANQGSEA. V gave up 3 bases and J gave up 6 bases, with 8 bases separating them. The CDR3 region is CSVDRASEAFF. Written as DNA, the CDR3 is TGCAGCGTTGACAGGGCGTCTGAAGCTTTCTTT.

In its sample, this clonotype was seen many times. V is TRBV5-6 and J is TRBJ1-2; D remains ambiguous. V shed 0 bases and J shed 5 bases, with 14 bases lying between them. This CDR3 contains 15 residues. Germline assignment: CDR1 SGHDT and CDR2 YYEEEE. CDR3 coding DNA: TGTGCCAGCAGCTTGGTGGCCGCAAAGGGTTATGGCTACACCTTC. Protein product: CASSLVAAKGYGYTF.

This clonotype showed up just a few times. The chain is built from TRBV29-1 and TRBJ2-5; no definite D call. Germline V lookup: CDR1 SQVTM, CDR2 ANQGSEA. The CDR3 covers 12 residues. Trimming left V 3 bases short and J 1 base short, with 6 bases between. This CDR3 reads CSVDYSQETQYF. CDR3 DNA: TGCAGCGTTGACTACAGCCAAGAGACCCAGTACTTC. The full variable domain, with the rest looked up from reference TRBV29-1 and TRBJ2-5, is SAVISQKPSRDICQRGTSLTIQCQVDSQVTMMFWYRQQPGQSLTLIATANQGSEATYESGFVIDKFPISRPNLTFSTLTVSNMSPEDSSIYLCSVDYSQETQYFGPGTRLLVL.

A few counts support this clonotype. The chain recombines TRBV6-1 with TRBJ1-5; D call uncertain. The CDR3 spans 15 residues. The V end lost 6 bases, the J end lost 4 bases, and 16 bases lay between the germline ends. Germline lookup yields CDR1 MNHNS and CDR2 SASEGT. CDR3 sequence reads: CASRPGGVRNQPQHF. The CDR3 bases are TGTGCCAGCAGGCCCGGCGGGGTCAGGAATCAGCCCCAGCATTTT.

This clonotype was counted ten times or more. The chain links TRBV28 to TRBJ2-7, with D possibly TRBD1 on 6 matching bases. V was shortened by 8 bases and J by 2 bases, with 16 bases between the two germline ends. The germline CDR1 and CDR2 sequences are MDHEN and SYDVKM. The CDR3 is 14 amino acids. DNA of the CDR3: TGTGCCAGCCGGGTGGAGGACAGTACCTACGAGCAGTACTTC. It specifies CASRVEDSTYEQYF.

Ten or more counts support this clonotype. V is TRBV6-2 or TRBV6-3 and J is TRBJ2-6; D possibly corresponds to TRBD1 (6 bases). This CDR3 spans 14 amino acids. CDR1 and CDR2 (germline): MNHEY, SVGEGT. Trimming took off 7 bases at V and 1 base at J, with 8 bases between the two ends. The CDR3 nucleotides are TGTGCCAGCACCAGGGGTTCTGGGGCCAACGTCCTGACTTTC. It is translated as CASTRGSGANVLTF.

As regards this clonotype: It is likely a read error, because the conserved phenylalanine at the end of the CDR3 is missing. The chain employs TRBV5-1 and TRBJ1-1; D gene unclear. V was shortened by 1 base and J by 2 bases, with 9 bases between the two germline ends. The germline V gene has CDR1 SGHRS and CDR2 YFSETQ. This CDR3 is 14 amino acids long. CDR3 sequence: CASSLSWGNTEAFL. The DNA of the CDR3 is TGCGCCAGCAGCTTGAGTTGGGGTAACACTGAAGCTTTCCTT.

V usage is TRBV20-1 and J usage is TRBJ1-1, with TRBD1 matching 9 bases. CDR1 is DFQATT and CDR2 is SNEGSKA in the germline V gene (reference sequence). V was clipped by 4 bases and J by 4 bases; unmatched bases: 7. The CDR3 is made up of 14 amino acids. In nucleotides, the CDR3 is TGCAGTGCTAAACCCATGACAGGGGGCACTGAAGCTTTCTTT. Protein sequence: CSAKPMTGGTEAFF.

The sample holds many counts of this clonotype. This chain connects TRBV5-1 to TRBJ2-6; weak D call: TRBD1 (5 bases). Deletions cut 1 base from V and 2 bases from J, with 13 bases between. The CDR3 spans 17 residues. CDR1 is SGHRS and CDR2 is YFSETQ in the germline V gene. CDR3 coding DNA: TGCGCCAGCAGCTTGCAGGGCCAGGGAACTGGGGCCAACGTCCTGACTTTC. It is translated as CASSLQGQGTGANVLTF.